This TCR beta chain was recovered during a study of identical twins. Per the germline V gene, CDR1 is LNHNV and CDR2 is YYDKDF (reference sequence). The CDR3 length is 16 residues. Trimming took off 2 bases at V and 2 bases at J, with 13 bases between the two ends. TCRdb re-called the 5' RACE reads with MiXCR, one entry per CDR3 protein. Here the sample spans around 690,000 distinct CDR3 sequences, 21% being singletons. The data were also submitted as part of a second study, on T cells expressing NK-cell markers. That paper adds: One of the eight sequenced donors was seronegative, whereas the other seven were HCMV-seropositive.

V and J are TRBV15 and TRBJ2-1; D gene uncertain. This receptor was identified in a woman aged 18-30 years in good health. The material sequenced was PBMCs. The CDR3 coding sequence is TGTGCCACCAGCAGACAAAGACTCGGTACCTACAATGAGCAGTTCTTC. Its translation: CATSRQRLGTYNEQFF.